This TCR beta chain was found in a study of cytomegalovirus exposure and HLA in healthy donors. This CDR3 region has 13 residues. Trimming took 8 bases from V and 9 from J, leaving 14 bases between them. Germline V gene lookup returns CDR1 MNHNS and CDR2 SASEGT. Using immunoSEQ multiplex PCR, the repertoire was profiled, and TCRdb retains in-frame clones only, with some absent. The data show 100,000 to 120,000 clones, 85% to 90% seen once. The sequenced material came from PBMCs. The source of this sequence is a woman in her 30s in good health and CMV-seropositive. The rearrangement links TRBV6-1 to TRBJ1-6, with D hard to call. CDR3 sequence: CASELGYSSPLHF. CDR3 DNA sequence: TGTGCCAGCGAGTTAGGTTACAGTTCACCCCTCCACTTT.